This entry describes one T cell receptor (beta chain). Terminally differentiated effector memory CD45RA+ cells were excluded by CCR7 positive selection of CD45RO-negative cells. CDR1 and CDR2 (germline): GTSNPN, SVGIG (reference sequence). This CDR3 comprises 11 residues. Trimming stripped 5 bases from V and 5 bases from J, with 9 bases between. The sample is drawn from a study of shared clonotypes between healthy human individuals. This table comes from immunoSEQ multiplex PCR, and its TCRdb copy is limited to in-frame clones, with some not included. The sample holds millions of clones, roughly 94% seen once.

This clonotype originated in a young man in good health. Sequences were obtained from naive CD8+ T cells sorted from blood. The chain employs TRBV30 and TRBJ1-2; D may be TRBD1 (5 bases). The CDR3 nucleotides read TGTGCCTGGGGGGGAGCATATGGCTACACCTTC. Translation: CAWGGAYGYTF.